Each of the 18 T cell receptor beta chains below was sequenced from the same sample in a study of T-cell memory formation after mild COVID-19. Via MiXCR, TCRdb re-called the 5' RACE reads, giving one row per CDR3 protein. The sample lists around 300,000 distinct CDR3 sequences, approximately 7.6% occurring once. The source material was PBMCs or a T cell subset sorted from them (not recorded which). The receptors come from a man aged 18 to 35 who had mild COVID-19 (a few samples of this study predate the infection). Cell type and time point are not known.

This clonotype was seen repeatedly, ten times or more. CDR3 in amino acids: CASSHGGEGQYV. Written as DNA, the CDR3 is TGTGCCAGCAGCCACGGGGGGGAAGGGCAGTACGTC. This chain links TRBV7-9 with TRBJ2-7; 8 bases align to TRBD2. With V trimmed by 5 bases and J by 9 bases, 6 bases remained unmatched. This CDR3 is built from 12 residues. CDR1 SEHNR and CDR2 FQNEAQ come from the germline V gene (reference sequence).

In its sample, this clonotype was seen a few times. V is TRBV4-1 and J is TRBJ1-3; D ambiguous. This CDR3 contains 16 residues. The germline V gene encodes CDR1 MGHRA and CDR2 YSYEKL. Trimming pared 0 bases from V and 2 bases from J, leaving 11 bases between. This chain's CDR3 is CASSQEAPRTGNTIYF. CDR3 coding DNA: TGCGCCAGCAGCCAAGAAGCCCCCAGGACTGGAAACACCATATATTTT.

This clonotype was observed a handful of times. The chain combines TRBV18 with TRBJ1-5, with unresolved D. CDR3 size: 14 residues. V was pared by 3 bases and J by 6 bases, with 12 bases between. Germline-derived CDR1 and CDR2 are KGHSH and LQKENI. The CDR3, as DNA: TGTGCCAGCTCACCCAACCCAGGTGGTCAGCCCCAGCATTTT. This gives the protein CASSPNPGGQPQHF. The full variable domain, its missing parts supplied by reference TRBV18 and TRBJ1-5, is NAGVMQNPRHLVRRRGQEARLRCSPMKGHSHVYWYRQLPEEGLKFMVYLQKENIIDESGMPKERFSAEFPKEGPSILRIQQVVRGDSAAYFCASSPNPGGQPQHFGDGTRLSIL.

This clonotype was recorded a few times. CDR3 residues: CASSHSKGDTGELFF. The DNA of the CDR3 is TGCGCCAGCAGCCACAGCAAGGGTGACACCGGGGAGCTGTTTTTT. This chain connects TRBV4-1 to TRBJ2-2; no clear D gene. This CDR3 has 15 residues. In germline, CDR1 is MGHRA, CDR2 YSYEKL. Trimming stripped 3 bases from V and 3 bases from J, with 11 bases between.

This clonotype appeared a few times. The chain has TRBV6-6 and TRBJ1-2; a possible D gene is TRBD1 (5 bases). Per germline, CDR1 MNHNY and CDR2 SVGAGI (reference sequence). The CDR3 length is 14 residues. The V gene lost 5 bases and the J gene lost 3 bases, with 13 bases spanning the gap. The CDR3 sequence is CASSRQGLDYGYTF. In DNA form, the CDR3 reads TGTGCCAGCAGTCGCCAGGGTCTGGACTATGGCTACACCTTC.

Many counts were recorded for this clonotype. The chain recombines TRBV5-6 with TRBJ2-1, with D possibly being TRBD2 (5 bases). CDR1 is SGHDT and CDR2 is YYEEEE in the germline V gene. The CDR3 runs to 13 residues. The V end lost 1 base, the J end lost 7 bases, and 9 bases lay between the germline ends. CDR3 sequence (DNA): TGTGCCAGCAGCTTGTCCGGGATGAATGAGCAGTTCTTC. Translated: CASSLSGMNEQFF.

This clonotype came up a few times. The chain combines TRBV20-1 with TRBJ2-3, with D unresolved. The V end was cut by 6 bases, the J end by 8 bases, with 9 bases between. The germline gives CDR1 DFQATT, CDR2 SNEGSKA (reference sequence). This CDR3 has 10 amino acids. CDR3 in amino acids: CSARKGTQYF. CDR3 DNA sequence: TGCAGTGCCAGGAAGGGTACGCAGTATTTT.

V is TRBV7-2 and J is TRBJ2-5; 10 positions match TRBD2. The CDR3 is 13 amino acids. J gave up 5 bases and V 5 bases, and 2 bases lay outside the gene matches. Germline V gene sequence: CDR1 SGHTA, CDR2 FQGNSA. CDR3 in amino acids: CASSRAGGETQYF. The CDR3 nucleotides are TGTGCCAGCAGCAGAGCGGGGGGGGAGACCCAGTACTTC.

This sequence joins TRBV20-1 and TRBJ2-3; perhaps TRBD1 as D (6 bases). Germline CDR1 DFQATT, CDR2 SNEGSKA (reference sequence). The CDR3 sequence is 16 residues long. V gave up 1 base and J gave up 0 bases, with 14 bases separating them. This chain's CDR3 is CSARVKGVDSTDTQYF. The CDR3 nucleotides are TGCAGTGCTAGAGTTAAGGGGGTGGATAGCACAGATACGCAGTATTTT.

The chain recombines TRBV29-1 with TRBJ1-2; tentative D call: TRBD1 (6 bases). With 4 bases removed from V and 2 bases from J, the gap between germline ends came to 17 bases. The CDR3 is 15 amino acids. Germline CDR1 SQVTM, CDR2 ANQGSEA. The CDR3 DNA reads TGCAGCGTTGCCCCGACAGGTCTTGAAAACTATGGCTACACCTTC. This codes for CSVAPTGLENYGYTF.

This chain joins TRBV4-1 and TRBJ2-7; D uncertain. V shed 4 bases and J shed 6 bases, with 13 bases lying between them. CDR3 size: 13 residues. CDR1 MGHRA and CDR2 YSYEKL come from the germline V gene. As DNA, the CDR3 is TGCGCCAGCAGCCTTTATCCGGTTGGCGAGCAGTACTTC. Its protein is CASSLYPVGEQYF.

The chain uses TRBV6-2 or TRBV6-3 and TRBJ2-7; D remains unclear. Germline CDR1 reads MNHEY; CDR2 reads SVGEGT. Trimming stripped 0 bases from V and 0 bases from J, with 9 bases between. The CDR3 has 15 residues. The CDR3 DNA reads TGTGCCAGCAGTTACTCCCAGGCCCTCTCCTACGAGCAGTACGTC. Its protein product is CASSYSQALSYEQYV.

The gene calls are TRBV20-1 and TRBJ1-2; D unclear. Trimming took off 3 bases at V and 0 bases at J, with 11 bases between the two ends. This CDR3 is built from 14 residues. CDR1 and CDR2 (germline): DFQATT, SNEGSKA (reference sequence). CDR3 in amino acids: CSARRVGANYGYTF. As DNA, the CDR3 is TGCAGTGCTAGGAGGGTCGGAGCTAACTATGGCTACACCTTC.

This clonotype was counted a few times. The genes are TRBV9 and TRBJ1-1; 9 positions agree with TRBD1. V shed 3 bases, J shed 6 bases, and the junction held 6 bases outside the gene matches. Germline CDR1 SGDLS, CDR2 YYNGEE. CDR3 length: 14 amino acids. Written as DNA, the CDR3 is TGTGCCAGCAGCGGAACAGGGGGCTTCGCTGAAGCTTTCTTT. Residues: CASSGTGGFAEAFF. The whole variable domain, filled in from reference TRBV9 and TRBJ1-1, reads DSGVTQTPKHLITATGQRVTLRCSPRSGDLSVYWYQQSLDQGLQFLIQYYNGEERAKGNILERFSAQQFPDLHSELNLSSLELGDSALYFCASSGTGGFAEAFFGQGTRLTVV.

This clonotype was observed at least ten times. The CDR3 reads CASSLVQRGGYEQFF. In nucleotides, the CDR3 is TGTGCCAGCAGCTTGGTCCAGAGGGGTGGTTATGAGCAGTTCTTC. The J gene is TRBJ2-1, the V gene TRBV5-5, with D perhaps matching TRBD1 or TRBD2 (5 bases each). V lost 0 bases and J lost 8, with 15 bases in between. This CDR3 spans 15 amino acids. Germline V gene lookup returns CDR1 SGHKS and CDR2 YYEKEE (reference sequence).

The V call is TRBV28, the J call TRBJ1-2; D remains ambiguous. The CDR3 loop spans 13 amino acids. V lost 7 bases and J lost 10, with 19 bases in between. Germline assignment: CDR1 MDHEN and CDR2 SYDVKM. This chain's CDR3 is CASTPVDQNIYTF. The CDR3 bases are TGTGCCAGCACCCCGGTCGACCAGAATATCTACACCTTC.

The genes are TRBV12-3 or TRBV12-4 and TRBJ2-1; 14 bases align to TRBD2. The V gene end was trimmed by 3 bases and the J gene end by 12 bases; junction bases not matched to a gene: 4. CDR3 size: 14 residues. The chain's CDR3 is CASSLTSGGAGQFF. DNA for the CDR3: TGTGCCAGCAGTTTGACTAGCGGGGGGGCCGGGCAGTTCTTC.

This clonotype was detected a few times. This rearrangement joins TRBV6-5 to TRBJ1-6; the D is unclear. The CDR3 runs to 14 residues. Trimming removed 4 bases at V and 0 bases at J, with 4 bases between. The V gene's germline CDR1 is MNHEY and CDR2 SVGAGI. The CDR3 loop reads CASSSPSYNSPLHF. CDR3 nucleotide sequence: TGTGCCAGCAGTTCCCCCTCCTATAATTCACCCCTCCACTTT.